Listed below are T cell receptor beta chains from one sample, sequenced in a study of OX40 agonist ivuxolimab in advanced cancers. Using immunoSEQ multiplex PCR, the repertoire was profiled, and TCRdb retains in-frame clones only, with some absent. The data contain around 21,000 clones, around 82% of them singletons. The sample here was CD4+ or CD8+ T cells sorted from blood, taken in a trial of the OX40 agonist ivuxolimab. These receptors came from an adult with an advanced solid tumor such as melanoma, head and neck, liver or kidney cancer. Both conserved end residues are part of each CDR3. D genes are given only for firm matches. A row's size may be missing; if present it is once, few, many or a size class.

few,TRBV5-4,TRBJ1-1,-,CASSLRGAQAFF,TGTGCCAGCAGCTTGCGGGGGGCCCAAGCTTTCTTT
-,TRBV5-1,TRBJ2-1,TRBD2,CATQTSGISNEQFF,TGCGCCACCCAGACTAGCGGGATTTCCAATGAGCAGTTCTTC
-,TRBV13,TRBJ2-5,TRBD2,CASRGLAGGNQETQYF,TGTGCCAGCAGGGGACTAGCGGGTGGAAACCAAGAGACCCAGTACTTC
-,TRBV27,TRBJ2-1,-,CASTLSGPSYNEQFF,TGTGCCAGCACCCTGAGCGGGCCCTCCTACAATGAGCAGTTCTTC
-,TRBV7-9,TRBJ1-5,-,CASSPVAGDQPQHF,TGTGCCAGCAGCCCAGTAGCGGGTGATCAGCCCCAGCATTTT
-,TRBV4-2,TRBJ1-2,-,CASSQEDSFAYGYTF,TGTGCCAGCAGCCAAGAGGACAGCTTTGCCTATGGCTACACCTTC
-,TRBV10-2,TRBJ2-3,TRBD2,CASSLATSGRDTQYF,TGCGCCAGCAGTCTCGCGACTAGCGGGCGAGATACGCAGTATTTT
-,TRBV5-6,TRBJ1-4,TRBD1,CASSQTGGREKLFF,TGTGCCAGCAGCCAGACAGGGGGGCGTGAAAAACTGTTTTTT
-,TRBV6-5,TRBJ2-7,-,CASSYGQGGNEQYF,TGTGCCAGCAGTTATGGGCAGGGGGGTAACGAGCAGTACTTC
-,TRBV7-9,TRBJ2-5,TRBD2,CASSIGTIQETQYF,TGTGCCAGCAGCATCGGGACTATCCAAGAGACCCAGTACTTC
-,TRBV25-1,TRBJ2-1,-,CASSVRSLFYNEQFF,TGTGCCAGCAGTGTGCGGAGTCTTTTCTACAATGAGCAGTTCTTC
-,TRBV5-6,TRBJ2-6,-,CASSLAWAGANVLTF,TGTGCCAGCAGCTTGGCCTGGGCTGGGGCCAACGTCCTGACTTTC
medium-sized,TRBV2,TRBJ2-1,TRBD2,CASRPTSWNEQFF,TGTGCCAGCAGGCCGACTAGCTGGAATGAGCAGTTCTTC
-,TRBV19,TRBJ1-1,TRBD1,CASRTGGAEAFF,TGTGCCAGTAGGACAGGGGGCGCTGAAGCTTTCTTT
once,TRBV11-2,TRBJ1-5,-,CASSLDGGPLRPQHF,TGTGCCAGCAGCTTAGATGGGGGCCCCCTTCGGCCCCAGCATTTT
few,TRBV6-1,TRBJ1-6,-,CASSEERDQTSPLHF,TGTGCCAGCAGTGAAGAACGGGACCAGACTTCACCCCTCCACTTT
-,TRBV25-1,TRBJ2-5,-,CASSDDRGTQETQYF,TGTGCCAGCAGTGACGATAGGGGGACCCAAGAGACCCAGTACTTC
-,TRBV12-1,TRBJ2-2,-,CASSLRSSGNYNTGELFF,TGTGCCAGCAGCCTTAGGAGTAGCGGGAATTATAACACCGGGGAGCTGTTTTTT
once,TRBV9,TRBJ1-6,-,CASSRRDEGSPLHF,TGTGCCAGCTCCCGGAGGGATGAGGGTTCACCCCTCCACTTT
few,TRBV28,TRBJ2-3,-,CASSWADTQYF,TGTGCCAGCAGTTGGGCAGATACGCAGTATTTT
-,TRBV14,TRBJ2-7,-,CASSRSRVGEQYF,TGTGCCAGCAGCCGCTCAAGGGTCGGCGAGCAGTACTTC
-,TRBV13,TRBJ2-2,TRBD1,CASSLGQGATGELFF,TGTGCCAGCAGCTTAGGCCAGGGGGCCACCGGGGAGCTGTTTTTT
-,TRBV10-3,TRBJ2-7,TRBD2,CAISGFLKREGDGEQYF,TGTGCCATCAGTGGGTTCCTCAAGCGGGAGGGGGATGGTGAGCAGTACTTC
-,TRBV10-2,TRBJ1-2,-,CASSEAGTRHEGYTF,TGCGCCAGCAGTGAGGCAGGAACTCGCCATGAGGGCTACACCTTC
once,TRBV11-2,TRBJ1-1,-,CASSFGPPGPRPSTEAFF,TGTGCCAGCAGCTTTGGACCCCCTGGGCCCCGACCAAGCACTGAAGCTTTCTTT
-,TRBV6-4,TRBJ2-2,-,CASAMGGYTGELFF,TGTGCCAGCGCAATGGGGGGATACACCGGGGAGCTGTTTTTT
-,TRBV9,TRBJ2-3,-,CASSPSTDTQYF,TGTGCCAGTAGCCCCAGCACAGATACGCAGTATTTT
once,TRBV9,TRBJ2-2,-,CASSGSRDSTGELFF,TGTGCCAGCAGCGGATCCCGGGACTCCACCGGGGAGCTGTTTTTT
-,TRBV19,TRBJ2-2,TRBD1,CASSHQTGGITGELFF,TGTGCCAGTAGCCATCAGACAGGGGGAATCACCGGGGAGCTGTTTTTT
-,TRBV6-5,TRBJ1-2,-,CASSQHGARHGYTF,TGTGCCAGCAGTCAGCATGGTGCTAGACATGGCTACACCTTC
-,TRBV19,TRBJ2-1,-,CASSIFRSSYNEQFF,TGTGCCAGTAGTATCTTTAGGAGCTCCTACAATGAGCAGTTCTTC
few,TRBV6-4,TRBJ2-7,-,CASSDGAEQYF,TGTGCCAGCAGTGACGGTGCCGAGCAGTACTTC
-,TRBV27,TRBJ2-7,-,CASTGGETYEQYF,TGTGCCAGCACCGGCGGGGAAACCTACGAGCAGTACTTC
-,TRBV5-4,TRBJ2-1,-,CASASGVVRNEQFF,TGTGCCAGCGCATCTGGGGTGGTTCGCAATGAGCAGTTCTTC
-,TRBV19,TRBJ2-1,-,CASSPSGSSYNEQFF,TGTGCCAGTAGTCCGTCCGGGAGCTCCTACAATGAGCAGTTCTTC
-,TRBV27,TRBJ1-5,-,CASSLKGHDSNQPQHF,TGTGCCAGCAGTTTAAAGGGACACGATAGCAATCAGCCCCAGCATTTT
-,TRBV10-3,TRBJ1-2,TRBD1,CAISMAGQGAFFIYGYTF,TGTGCCATCAGTATGGCGGGACAGGGGGCGTTCTTTATCTATGGCTACACCTTC
medium-sized,TRBV29-1,TRBJ2-1,TRBD2,CSVLAGVSYNEQFF,TGCAGCGTTTTAGCGGGAGTTTCCTACAATGAGCAGTTCTTC
-,TRBV29-1,TRBJ2-1,-,CSVGAGLEQFF,TGCAGCGTTGGGGCAGGGCTGGAGCAGTTCTTC
-,TRBV19,TRBJ1-1,-,CASSIGGRHPNTEAFF,TGTGCCAGTAGTATCGGTGGACGGCATCCTAACACTGAAGCTTTCTTT
-,TRBV19,TRBJ2-1,TRBD1,CASSTGQGGEQFF,TGTGCCAGTAGTACCGGACAGGGGGGTGAGCAGTTCTTC
-,TRBV5-6,TRBJ1-2,-,CASSPQGNYGYTF,TGTGCCAGCAGCCCACAGGGTAACTATGGCTACACCTTC
-,TRBV29-1,TRBJ2-1,TRBD1,CSVDGTGGTEQFF,TGCAGCGTTGATGGGACAGGAGGCACTGAGCAGTTCTTC
once,TRBV27,TRBJ2-7,TRBD2,CASSALADSYEQYF,TGTGCCAGCAGCGCCCTAGCGGATTCCTACGAGCAGTACTTC
once,TRBV28,TRBJ2-7,-,CASSFVEQYF,TGTGCCAGCAGTTTTGTCGAGCAGTACTTC
-,TRBV7-2,TRBJ1-1,-,CASSFWGTEAFF,TGTGCCAGCAGCTTCTGGGGGACTGAAGCTTTCTTT
-,TRBV19,TRBJ1-4,TRBD1,CASTTGEDATNEKLFF,TGTGCCAGTACCACAGGGGAAGATGCAACTAATGAAAAACTGTTTTTT
-,TRBV7-2,TRBJ2-3,-,CASSPTPATDTQYF,TGTGCCAGCAGCCCCACCCCAGCTACAGATACGCAGTATTTT
-,TRBV5-6,TRBJ1-1,TRBD1,CASSLGAGGNTEAFF,TGTGCCAGCAGCTTGGGCGCAGGGGGGAACACTGAAGCTTTCTTT
-,TRBV9,TRBJ2-3,-,CASSGALPATDTQYF,TGTGCCAGCAGCGGGGCTCTTCCGGCCACAGATACGCAGTATTTT
-,TRBV15,TRBJ2-2,-,CATSPRLSLSGELFF,TGTGCCACCAGCCCCCGACTAAGTCTCTCCGGGGAGCTGTTTTTT
-,TRBV7-6,TRBJ2-1,-,CASSRGRFEQFF,TGTGCCAGCAGCCGGGGGAGGTTTGAGCAGTTCTTC
-,TRBV11-1,TRBJ2-7,TRBD2,CASSRSGNRQEQYF,TGTGCCAGCAGCCGTAGCGGGAATCGACAAGAGCAGTACTTC
few,TRBV6-6,TRBJ1-4,TRBD1,CASSTGQGGREKLFF,TGTGCCAGCAGTACTGGACAGGGCGGTAGGGAAAAACTGTTTTTT
-,TRBV5-1,TRBJ1-1,-,CASSLANTEAFF,TGCGCCAGCAGCCTAGCGAACACTGAAGCTTTCTTT
-,TRBV2,TRBJ2-7,-,CASRVLQGELGEQYF,TGTGCCAGCAGGGTACTACAGGGCGAACTCGGGGAGCAGTACTTC